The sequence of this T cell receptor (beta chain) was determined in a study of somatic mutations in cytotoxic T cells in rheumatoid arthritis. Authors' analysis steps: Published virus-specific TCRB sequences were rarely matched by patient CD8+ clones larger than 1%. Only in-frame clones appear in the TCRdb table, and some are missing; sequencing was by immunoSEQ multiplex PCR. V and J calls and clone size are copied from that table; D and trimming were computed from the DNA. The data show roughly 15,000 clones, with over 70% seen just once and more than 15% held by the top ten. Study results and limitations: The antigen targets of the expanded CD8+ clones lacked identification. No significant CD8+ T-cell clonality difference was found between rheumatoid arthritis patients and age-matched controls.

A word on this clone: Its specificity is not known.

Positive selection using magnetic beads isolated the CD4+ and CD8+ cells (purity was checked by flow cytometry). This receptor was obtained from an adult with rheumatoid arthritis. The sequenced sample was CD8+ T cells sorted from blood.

CDR3 DNA sequence: TGTGCTAGTGGTTCTCAGGGGTGGGACAGAACCTACGAGCAGTACTTC. It yields the protein CASGSQGWDRTYEQYF. The chain links TRBV12-5 to TRBJ2-7; 7 positions agree with TRBD1. This CDR3 region has 16 residues. V trimming: 4 bases; J trimming: 2 bases; junction bases outside the gene matches: 11. The germline CDR1 and CDR2 sequences are LGHNT and FRNRAP.